A selection of T cell receptor beta chains follows, all from one sample in a study of Graves' ophthalmopathy and Graves' hyperthyroidism. TCRdb reprocessed the multiplex PCR reads with MiXCR, giving one entry per CDR3 protein. The data show roughly 500,000 distinct CDR3 sequences, with about an eighth seen just once and 8% to 10% held by the top ten. Sequenced: blood. The receptor source for this set is a woman aged 30 to 39 with Graves' ophthalmopathy. The CDR3 runs from the conserved cysteine through the conserved F or W. Each record gives: CDR3 protein, J gene, V gene, CDR3 length.

CDR3aa: CASRAGDRGYSGNTIYF; j_gene: TRBJ1-3; v_gene: TRBV19; len: 17
CDR3aa: CASSSRGGVGNTIYF; j_gene: TRBJ1-3; v_gene: TRBV27; len: 15
CDR3aa: CASSPHDERFTEAFF; j_gene: TRBJ1-1; v_gene: TRBV28; len: 15
CDR3aa: CSARDPLTGPYGYTF; j_gene: TRBJ1-2; v_gene: TRBV20-1; len: 15
CDR3aa: CASSIWADTEAFF; j_gene: TRBJ1-1; v_gene: TRBV12-3/TRBV12-4; len: 13
CDR3aa: CASSLTPGGSVAYEQYF; j_gene: TRBJ2-7; v_gene: TRBV27; len: 17
CDR3aa: CSASRGTSYEQYF; j_gene: TRBJ2-7; v_gene: TRBV20-1; len: 13
CDR3aa: CASSPGNTEACF; j_gene: TRBJ1-1; v_gene: TRBV18; len: 12
CDR3aa: CASSQDGGISSGNTIYF; j_gene: TRBJ1-3; v_gene: TRBV4-1; len: 17
CDR3aa: CASRDGGRNQPQHF; j_gene: TRBJ1-5; v_gene: TRBV4-1; len: 14
CDR3aa: CASSLATGSNTEAFF; j_gene: TRBJ1-1; v_gene: TRBV5-1; len: 15
CDR3aa: CASRQGAREQYF; j_gene: TRBJ2-7; v_gene: TRBV28; len: 12
CDR3aa: CATERGGVGNQPQHF; j_gene: TRBJ1-5; v_gene: TRBV15; len: 15
CDR3aa: CASSLTGGQGNQPQHF; j_gene: TRBJ1-5; v_gene: TRBV18; len: 16
CDR3aa: CASSGTGLEEQYF; j_gene: TRBJ2-7; v_gene: TRBV12-3/TRBV12-4; len: 13
CDR3aa: CASSSVYEQYF; j_gene: TRBJ2-7; v_gene: TRBV12-3/TRBV12-4; len: 11
CDR3aa: CSARALGGPNNSPLHF; j_gene: TRBJ1-6; v_gene: TRBV20-1; len: 16
CDR3aa: CASSLAGATFAEQYF; j_gene: TRBJ2-7; v_gene: TRBV27; len: 15
CDR3aa: CASRDSGTYGYTF; j_gene: TRBJ1-2; v_gene: TRBV6-5; len: 13
CDR3aa: CASSHRDSGSYEQYF; j_gene: TRBJ2-7; v_gene: TRBV7-2; len: 15
CDR3aa: CASTQIPPGGEYEQYF; j_gene: TRBJ2-7; v_gene: TRBV6-5; len: 16
CDR3aa: CASSIGQGAETQYF; j_gene: TRBJ2-5; v_gene: TRBV19; len: 14
CDR3aa: CASRQRGGNYGYTF; j_gene: TRBJ1-2; v_gene: TRBV12-3/TRBV12-4; len: 14
CDR3aa: CASSYRGTTEAFF; j_gene: TRBJ1-1; v_gene: TRBV6-2/TRBV6-3; len: 13
CDR3aa: CASSPSAGAYEQYF; j_gene: TRBJ2-7; v_gene: TRBV7-9; len: 14
CDR3aa: CASSFRSAGDETQYF; j_gene: TRBJ2-5; v_gene: TRBV11-3; len: 15
CDR3aa: CATSRDLTGFEAFF; j_gene: TRBJ1-1; v_gene: TRBV15; len: 14
CDR3aa: CASSAHRADGYTF; j_gene: TRBJ1-2; v_gene: TRBV12-3/TRBV12-4; len: 13
CDR3aa: CASQGPLINYGYTF; j_gene: TRBJ1-2; v_gene: TRBV2; len: 14
CDR3aa: CSARGVQGSNSPLHF; j_gene: TRBJ1-6; v_gene: TRBV20-1; len: 15
CDR3aa: CAWKARDRGFGEQYF; j_gene: TRBJ2-7; v_gene: TRBV30; len: 15
CDR3aa: CASSSRGPPGETQYF; j_gene: TRBJ2-5; v_gene: TRBV5-1; len: 15
CDR3aa: CASRNQGTEAFF; j_gene: TRBJ1-1; v_gene: TRBV12-3/TRBV12-4; len: 12
CDR3aa: CSVRQGAITEAFF; j_gene: TRBJ1-1; v_gene: TRBV29-1; len: 13
CDR3aa: CASSGHPPSTEAFF; j_gene: TRBJ1-1; v_gene: TRBV6-5; len: 14
CDR3aa: CALGTDTGELFF; j_gene: TRBJ2-2; v_gene: TRBV24-1; len: 12
CDR3aa: CASSLVIGQGASETQYF; j_gene: TRBJ2-5; v_gene: TRBV11-2; len: 17
CDR3aa: CASREGLVSSYEQYF; j_gene: TRBJ2-7; v_gene: TRBV6-1; len: 15
CDR3aa: CSARGGQGQGNTEAFF; j_gene: TRBJ1-1; v_gene: TRBV20-1; len: 16
CDR3aa: CATSDRKQGPAFF; j_gene: TRBJ1-1; v_gene: TRBV24-1; len: 13
CDR3aa: CASSRHQETQYF; j_gene: TRBJ2-5; v_gene: TRBV28; len: 12
CDR3aa: CASSLTRVNTEAFF; j_gene: TRBJ1-1; v_gene: TRBV28; len: 14
CDR3aa: CARKLDLGGHHSGANVLTF; j_gene: TRBJ2-6; v_gene: TRBV6-2/TRBV6-3; len: 19
CDR3aa: CASSFSFVEWGNQPQHF; j_gene: TRBJ1-5; v_gene: TRBV12-3/TRBV12-4; len: 17
CDR3aa: CASSQIADYEQYF; j_gene: TRBJ2-7; v_gene: TRBV4-1; len: 13
CDR3aa: CASSFLSGTEAFF; j_gene: TRBJ1-1; v_gene: TRBV5-1; len: 13
CDR3aa: CLSRNGLSNQPQHF; j_gene: TRBJ1-5; v_gene: TRBV12-3/TRBV12-4; len: 14
CDR3aa: CASKGYSYEQYF; j_gene: TRBJ2-7; v_gene: TRBV6-5; len: 12
CDR3aa: CASSNRDSYEQYF; j_gene: TRBJ2-7; v_gene: TRBV12-3/TRBV12-4; len: 13
CDR3aa: CASSFGGRQNTEAFF; j_gene: TRBJ1-1; v_gene: TRBV12-3/TRBV12-4; len: 15
CDR3aa: CASTAAQETQYF; j_gene: TRBJ2-5; v_gene: TRBV7-2; len: 12
CDR3aa: CASSSSGVNYGYTF; j_gene: TRBJ1-2; v_gene: TRBV7-9; len: 14
CDR3aa: CASSLRGGPQPQHF; j_gene: TRBJ1-5; v_gene: TRBV5-6; len: 14
CDR3aa: CASSYSVNIPRESNQPQHF; j_gene: TRBJ1-5; v_gene: TRBV6-2/TRBV6-3; len: 19
CDR3aa: CASSFNDPGYTF; j_gene: TRBJ1-2; v_gene: TRBV28; len: 12